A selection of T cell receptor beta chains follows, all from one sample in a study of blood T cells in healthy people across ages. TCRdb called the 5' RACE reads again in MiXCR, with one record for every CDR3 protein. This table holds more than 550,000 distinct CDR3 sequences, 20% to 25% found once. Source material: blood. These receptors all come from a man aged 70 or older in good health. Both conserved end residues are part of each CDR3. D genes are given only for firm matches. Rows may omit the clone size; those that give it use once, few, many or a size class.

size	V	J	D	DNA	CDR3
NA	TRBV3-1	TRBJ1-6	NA	TGTGCCAGCAGCCAAGATTGGGCGGGGAACTCACCCCTCCACTTT	CASSQDWAGNSPLHF
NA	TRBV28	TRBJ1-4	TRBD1	TGTGCCAGCAGCGTTTCGGGTACAGGGGGCTTCAATGAAAAACTGTTTTTT	CASSVSGTGGFNEKLFF
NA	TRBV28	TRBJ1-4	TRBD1	TGTGCCAGCAGTTTACAGGGGGTGCGGATTAATGAAAAACTGTTTTTT	CASSLQGVRINEKLFF
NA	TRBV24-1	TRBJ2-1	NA	TGTGCCACCAGTGGCCCCGGTACGGGCGGGTCCTACAATGAGCAGTTCTTC	CATSGPGTGGSYNEQFF
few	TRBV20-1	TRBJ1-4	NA	TGCAGTGCTGTACCGGGGCTCAAAAATGAAAAACTGTTTTTT	CSAVPGLKNEKLFF
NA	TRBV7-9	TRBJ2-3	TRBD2	TGTGCCAGCAGCTCGAATAGCGGGGAGACGCAGTATTTT	CASSSNSGETQYF
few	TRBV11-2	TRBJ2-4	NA	TGTGCCAGCAGCAGTGATGGTCTGACCAAAAACATTCAGTACTTC	CASSSDGLTKNIQYF
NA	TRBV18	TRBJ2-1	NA	TGTGCCAGCTCACCACCGGCGAACGATGAGCAGTTCTTC	CASSPPANDEQFF
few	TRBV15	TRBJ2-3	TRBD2	TGTGCCACCAGCAGAGCTAGCGGGAGCGGGGTAGATACGCAGTATTTT	CATSRASGSGVDTQYF
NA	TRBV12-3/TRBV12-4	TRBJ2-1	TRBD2	TGTGCCAGCAGTTTATCTAGCGGGAGGGTGGATGAGCAGTTCTTC	CASSLSSGRVDEQFF
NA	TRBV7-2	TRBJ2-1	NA	TGTGCCAGCAGCTTAGCTTCTTCCAATGAGCAGTTCTTC	CASSLASSNEQFF
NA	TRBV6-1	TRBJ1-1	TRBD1	TGTGCCAGCAGTGGTGCCGGGACAGGGATGAACACTGAAGCTTTCTTT	CASSGAGTGMNTEAFF
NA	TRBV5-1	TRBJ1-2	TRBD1	TGCGCCAGCAGCACGCCGGGACAGGAGAACTATGGCTACACCTTC	CASSTPGQENYGYTF
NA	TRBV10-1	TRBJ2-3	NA	TGCGCCAGCAGCCGAGTGGCTAGCGAGAACACAGATACGCAGTATTTT	CASSRVASENTDTQYF
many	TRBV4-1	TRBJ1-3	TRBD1	TGCGCCAGCAGCCAAGACAGGGGGCGAAACACCATATATTTT	CASSQDRGRNTIYF
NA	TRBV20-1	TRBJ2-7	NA	TGCAGTGCCGCAGACAGTACCTACGAGCAGTACTTC	CSAADSTYEQYF
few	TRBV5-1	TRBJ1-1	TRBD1	TGCGCCAGCAGCTTACAGGGGGAAGGAGGCACTGAAGCTTTCTTT	CASSLQGEGGTEAFF
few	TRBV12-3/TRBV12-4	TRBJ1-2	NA	TGTGCCAGCTGGAGGTTCATCTGGGGCTACACCTTC	CASWRFIWGYTF
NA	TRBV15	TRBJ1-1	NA	TGTGCCACCAGCAGAGAACCCGTCGGCACTGAAGCTTTCTTT	CATSREPVGTEAFF
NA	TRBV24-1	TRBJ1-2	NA	TGTGCCACCAGTGATCTCCCAGGGGCTGGCTACACCTTC	CATSDLPGAGYTF
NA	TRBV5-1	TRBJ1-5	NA	TGCGCCAGCAGCTTGTTTCCGGCGAATAGCAATCAGCCCCAGCATTTT	CASSLFPANSNQPQHF
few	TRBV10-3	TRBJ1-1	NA	TGTGCCACCACCGGGACCCAGGACACTGAAGCTTTCTTT	CATTGTQDTEAFF
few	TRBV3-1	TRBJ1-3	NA	TGTGCCAGCAGCCAAGATGTTAGAAACACCATATATTTT	CASSQDVRNTIYF
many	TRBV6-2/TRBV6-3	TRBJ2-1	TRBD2	TGTGCCAGCAGTGGAAGACTAGCGGGAGGAGGAAATGAGCAGTTCTTC	CASSGRLAGGGNEQFF
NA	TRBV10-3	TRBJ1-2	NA	TGTGCCATCAGCTCCTGGACAGAAGCGGGAGGCTACACCTTC	CAISSWTEAGGYTF
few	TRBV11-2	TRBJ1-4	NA	TGTGCCAGCAGCTCGAGCCGACGCTATGGGAATGAAAAACTGTTTTTT	CASSSSRRYGNEKLFF
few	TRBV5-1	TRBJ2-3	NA	TGCGCCAGCAGCTTGGCCGGGGGCGCGGGCACAGATACGCAGTATTTT	CASSLAGGAGTDTQYF
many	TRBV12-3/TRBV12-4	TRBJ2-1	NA	TGTGCCAGCAGCCCGGACCCGAGGCAGCAGTTCTTC	CASSPDPRQQFF
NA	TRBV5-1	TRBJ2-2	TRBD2	TGCGCCAGCGCTGAACTAGCGGGAGACACCGGGGAGCTGTTTTTT	CASAELAGDTGELFF
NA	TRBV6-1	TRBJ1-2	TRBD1	TGTGCCAGCAGACCCGGACAGACTTCAGGGGGACTCTATGGCTACACCTTC	CASRPGQTSGGLYGYTF
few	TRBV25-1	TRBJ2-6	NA	TGTGCCAGCAGTGAACCTACAGTCTCTGGGGCCAACGTCCTGACTTTC	CASSEPTVSGANVLTF
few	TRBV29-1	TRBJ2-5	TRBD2	TGCAGCGCCCGGACTAGCGGGGGGGAGGTACAAGAGACCCAGTACTTC	CSARTSGGEVQETQYF
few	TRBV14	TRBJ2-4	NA	TGTGCCAGCAGCCAAGATTCGGGGCAGGGTAGGGCCAAAAACATTCAGTACTTC	CASSQDSGQGRAKNIQYF
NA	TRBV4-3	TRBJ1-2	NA	TGCGCCAGCAGCCAAGATCTTACGGGGGCTCGAGGCTACACCTTC	CASSQDLTGARGYTF
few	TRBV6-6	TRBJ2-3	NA	TGTGCCAGCAGCCCTCGGGCAAAAGATACGCAGTATTTT	CASSPRAKDTQYF
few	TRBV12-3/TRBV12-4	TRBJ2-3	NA	TGTGCCAGCAGGTCGTCAGATGGAAGGTGGGGGGTCGCAGATACGCAGTATTTT	CASRSSDGRWGVADTQYF
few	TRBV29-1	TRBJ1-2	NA	TGCAGCGTGGGGGGACTTCCGCAAGGCTACACCTTC	CSVGGLPQGYTF
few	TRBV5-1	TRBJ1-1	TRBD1	TGCGCCAGCAGCGGGACAGGGGACACTGAAGCTTTCTTT	CASSGTGDTEAFF
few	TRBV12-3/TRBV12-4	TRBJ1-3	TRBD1	TGTGCCAGCAGAGGACAGGCACACTCTGGAAACACCATATATTTT	CASRGQAHSGNTIYF
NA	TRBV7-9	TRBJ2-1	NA	TGTGCCAGCAGCCCCCAGACACGCTACAATGAGCAGTTCTTC	CASSPQTRYNEQFF
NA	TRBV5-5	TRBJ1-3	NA	TGTGCCAGCAGCTTCACCGGGACCTCGGCAAACACCATATATTTT	CASSFTGTSANTIYF
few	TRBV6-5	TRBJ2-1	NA	TGTGCCAGCATGGGACTGAGAGGTATCTCCTACAATGAGCAGTTCTTC	CASMGLRGISYNEQFF
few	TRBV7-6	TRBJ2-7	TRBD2	TGTGCCGGCAGCCCACTAGCGGGATCCTACGAGCAGTACTTC	CAGSPLAGSYEQYF
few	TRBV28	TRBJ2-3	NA	TGTGCCAGCAGTTTTACCCGGGGCTCAGATACGCAGTATTTT	CASSFTRGSDTQYF
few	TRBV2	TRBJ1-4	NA	TGTGCCAGCAGTGAAGAGGGGGGTCGGGATGAAAAACTGTTTTTT	CASSEEGGRDEKLFF
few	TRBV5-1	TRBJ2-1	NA	TGCGCCAGCAGCTTGGGGCTAGCCTTGGATGAGCAGTTCTTC	CASSLGLALDEQFF